The present T cell receptor (beta chain) was sequenced within a study of cytomegalovirus exposure and HLA in healthy donors. A multiplex PCR was run with 60 Vbeta primers and 13 Jbeta primers. TCRdb's table, derived via immunoSEQ multiplex PCR, lists solely in-frame clones and lacks some. The table has fewer than 110,000 clones, 60% to 80% seen once. CDR3 size: 14 residues. The germline V and J ends were trimmed by 4 bases and 7 bases, with 14 bases remaining between them. Germline assignment: CDR1 LNHNV and CDR2 YYDKDF (reference sequence). Regarding this clone: Its antigen is as yet unknown.

Study observations and caveats: Confirmation was obtained in vitro that a few CMV-associated chains are specific for CMV antigens. In an earlier analysis, productive rearrangement rates for most beta V segments clustered near 87% or 30%.

This TCR was recovered from a man aged 50 to 59 in good health and CMV-seropositive. The specimen sequenced was PBMCs. This rearrangement joins TRBV15 to TRBJ2-4; tentative D call: TRBD1 (6 bases). CDR3 nucleotide sequence: TGTGCCACCAGCAACTGGACAGCCGTCAACATTCAGTACTTC. Its protein is CATSNWTAVNIQYF.